Listed below are T cell receptor beta chains from one sample, sequenced in a study of high-grade serous ovarian cancer treatment subgroups. The repertoire was sequenced with immunoSEQ multiplex PCR; TCRdb's copy has only in-frame clones and lacks some. This table holds 8,500 to 10,000 clones, 80% to 90% found once. What was sequenced was tumor tissue. These receptors were collected from a human donor with high-grade serous ovarian cancer. The CDR3 runs from the conserved cysteine through the conserved F or W. A D gene is named only where the DNA matches it firmly. Size values are once, few and many counts, or a class for expanded clones, and some rows have none.

v_call: TRBV7-2; clone_size: -; d_call: -; j_call: TRBJ1-2; cdr3_nt: TGTGCCAGCAGCTTTCAGGGGACCGGCTATGGCTACACCTTC; cdr3_aa: CASSFQGTGYGYTF
v_call: TRBV28; clone_size: -; d_call: TRBD2; j_call: TRBJ2-7; cdr3_nt: TGTGCCAGCAGTCTACATAGCGGGAGCGACGACGAGCAGTACTTC; cdr3_aa: CASSLHSGSDDEQYF
v_call: TRBV7-9; clone_size: -; d_call: -; j_call: TRBJ2-3; cdr3_nt: TGTGCCAGCAGCAACCAAGCCGGCCGCACAGATACGCAGTATTTT; cdr3_aa: CASSNQAGRTDTQYF
v_call: TRBV19; clone_size: -; d_call: -; j_call: TRBJ2-5; cdr3_nt: TGTGCCAGTAGGGGGGGAGAGACCCAGTACTTC; cdr3_aa: CASRGGETQYF
v_call: TRBV28; clone_size: -; d_call: -; j_call: TRBJ2-1; cdr3_nt: TGTGCCAGCAGGGATACAGCTACCGAGCAGTTCTTC; cdr3_aa: CASRDTATEQFF
v_call: TRBV6-5; clone_size: few; d_call: TRBD1; j_call: TRBJ1-1; cdr3_nt: TGTGCCAGCAGACCCAGGGGGCTTAACACTGAAGCTTTCTTT; cdr3_aa: CASRPRGLNTEAFF
v_call: TRBV27; clone_size: -; d_call: -; j_call: TRBJ2-7; cdr3_nt: TGTGCCAGCAGCCGGAGCACGGGGATCTCCTACGAGCAGTACTTC; cdr3_aa: CASSRSTGISYEQYF
v_call: TRBV30; clone_size: -; d_call: TRBD2; j_call: TRBJ2-6; cdr3_nt: TGTGCCTCCGCAAATCTAGCGGGTATCTCTGGGGCCAACGTCCTGACTTTC; cdr3_aa: CASANLAGISGANVLTF
v_call: TRBV7-8; clone_size: -; d_call: -; j_call: TRBJ1-1; cdr3_nt: TGTGCCAGCAGCTTAGTGGGACGCCGAAACATTAACACTGAAGCTTTCTTT; cdr3_aa: CASSLVGRRNINTEAFF
v_call: TRBV15; clone_size: -; d_call: -; j_call: TRBJ2-1; cdr3_nt: TGTGCCACCAGCAGAGAGAGGCCGGGGGACTACAATGAGCAGTTCTTC; cdr3_aa: CATSRERPGDYNEQFF
v_call: TRBV27; clone_size: -; d_call: -; j_call: TRBJ2-5; cdr3_nt: TGTGCCAGCAGCTCGAGGTCGGGATCAGAGACCCAGTACTTC; cdr3_aa: CASSSRSGSETQYF
v_call: TRBV4-1; clone_size: -; d_call: TRBD2; j_call: TRBJ2-3; cdr3_nt: TGCGCCAGCAGCCAAGATATCGGGACTAGCGGGGGAGATACGCAGTATTTT; cdr3_aa: CASSQDIGTSGGDTQYF
v_call: TRBV10-1; clone_size: -; d_call: TRBD1; j_call: TRBJ2-7; cdr3_nt: TGCGCCAGCAGTGGGGACAGTCCCTACGAGCAGTACTTC; cdr3_aa: CASSGDSPYEQYF
v_call: TRBV9; clone_size: -; d_call: TRBD2; j_call: TRBJ2-1; cdr3_nt: TGTGCCAGCAGCGCCAGACTAGCGGGAGGTAATAATGAGCAGTTCTTC; cdr3_aa: CASSARLAGGNNEQFF
v_call: TRBV29-1; clone_size: -; d_call: -; j_call: TRBJ1-1; cdr3_nt: TGCAGCGTTGAAGATGGGGCCAACACTGAAGCTTTCTTT; cdr3_aa: CSVEDGANTEAFF
v_call: TRBV7-9; clone_size: -; d_call: -; j_call: TRBJ1-2; cdr3_nt: TGTGCCAGCAGCTTAACAGGGACCGGCTATGGCTACACCTTC; cdr3_aa: CASSLTGTGYGYTF
v_call: TRBV2; clone_size: -; d_call: -; j_call: TRBJ2-1; cdr3_nt: TGTGCCAGCAGGGGGACGGGCTCCTACAATGAGCAGTTCTTC; cdr3_aa: CASRGTGSYNEQFF
v_call: TRBV7-2; clone_size: -; d_call: -; j_call: TRBJ2-3; cdr3_nt: TGTGCCAGCAGCTTAACCGGAGATACGCAGTATTTT; cdr3_aa: CASSLTGDTQYF
v_call: TRBV7-2; clone_size: -; d_call: -; j_call: TRBJ2-7; cdr3_nt: TGTGCCAGCAGCTTAGGACGGGGCTACGAGCAGTACTTC; cdr3_aa: CASSLGRGYEQYF
v_call: TRBV28; clone_size: -; d_call: TRBD1; j_call: TRBJ2-3; cdr3_nt: TGTGCCAGCAGTCCCCAGGGGGCTGCGGCGACGCAGTATTTT; cdr3_aa: CASSPQGAAATQYF
v_call: TRBV5-7; clone_size: -; d_call: -; j_call: TRBJ2-3; cdr3_nt: TGTGCCAGCAGCCATTCTTACAGGGGGGGGGTTGATACGCAGTATTTT; cdr3_aa: CASSHSYRGGVDTQYF
v_call: TRBV7-2; clone_size: -; d_call: -; j_call: TRBJ2-7; cdr3_nt: TGTGCCAGCAGCTTAGAGGGGTGGGACGAGCAGTACTTC; cdr3_aa: CASSLEGWDEQYF
v_call: TRBV6-6; clone_size: -; d_call: -; j_call: TRBJ1-2; cdr3_nt: TGTGCCAGCAGTTCCGACAGCAAGTGGGGCTACACCTTC; cdr3_aa: CASSSDSKWGYTF
v_call: TRBV7-2; clone_size: -; d_call: -; j_call: TRBJ1-2; cdr3_nt: TGTGCCAGCAGCGAACAGACCCTCTATGGCTACACCTTC; cdr3_aa: CASSEQTLYGYTF
v_call: TRBV7-8; clone_size: -; d_call: TRBD2; j_call: TRBJ2-7; cdr3_nt: TGTGCCAGCAGCTTAGACCTGGCGGGGGGAAGGTACGAGCAGTACTTC; cdr3_aa: CASSLDLAGGRYEQYF
v_call: TRBV11-2; clone_size: -; d_call: -; j_call: TRBJ2-4; cdr3_nt: TGTGCCAGCAGCTCCAGACAGGGACTAGCCAAAAACATTCAGTACTTC; cdr3_aa: CASSSRQGLAKNIQYF
v_call: TRBV10-1; clone_size: -; d_call: -; j_call: TRBJ2-1; cdr3_nt: TGCGCCAACAAACTAGATGGTGAGCAGTTCTTC; cdr3_aa: CANKLDGEQFF
v_call: TRBV29-1; clone_size: -; d_call: TRBD2; j_call: TRBJ2-5; cdr3_nt: TGCAGCGTTGAAACTAGCGGGGCCGGTGAGACCCAGTACTTC; cdr3_aa: CSVETSGAGETQYF
v_call: TRBV30; clone_size: -; d_call: -; j_call: TRBJ1-2; cdr3_nt: TGTGCCTGGAGTAGTATGAACTATGGCTACACCTTC; cdr3_aa: CAWSSMNYGYTF
v_call: TRBV19; clone_size: -; d_call: TRBD2; j_call: TRBJ2-4; cdr3_nt: TGTGCCAGCAGAGCGGGATCCATAGCCAAAAACATTCAGTACTTC; cdr3_aa: CASRAGSIAKNIQYF
v_call: TRBV5-4; clone_size: -; d_call: -; j_call: TRBJ1-3; cdr3_nt: TGTGCCAGCAGCTTGGCGGCTACAGGGAACTCTGGAAACACCATATATTTT; cdr3_aa: CASSLAATGNSGNTIYF
v_call: TRBV19; clone_size: -; d_call: -; j_call: TRBJ2-2; cdr3_nt: TGTGCCAGTAGTCGACAGTCTGTCGGGGAGCTGTTTTTT; cdr3_aa: CASSRQSVGELFF
v_call: TRBV11-2; clone_size: -; d_call: TRBD1; j_call: TRBJ2-7; cdr3_nt: TGTGCCAGCAGCTTAGACCTGGGACAGACCTACGAGCAGTACTTC; cdr3_aa: CASSLDLGQTYEQYF
v_call: TRBV30; clone_size: -; d_call: TRBD2; j_call: TRBJ2-5; cdr3_nt: TGTGCCTGGAGTTCGGGGGGAGAGACCCAGTACTTC; cdr3_aa: CAWSSGGETQYF
v_call: TRBV7-3; clone_size: -; d_call: TRBD2; j_call: TRBJ2-3; cdr3_nt: TGTGCCAGCAGCCCCCTAGCGGGCACAGATACGCAGTATTTT; cdr3_aa: CASSPLAGTDTQYF
v_call: TRBV2; clone_size: -; d_call: -; j_call: TRBJ2-3; cdr3_nt: TGTGCCAGCAGTGAACTAGGCCACAACACAGATACGCAGTATTTT; cdr3_aa: CASSELGHNTDTQYF
v_call: TRBV28; clone_size: once; d_call: TRBD1; j_call: TRBJ2-7; cdr3_nt: TGTGCCAGCAGTGACAGGGAATTCCCCTACGAGCAGTACTTC; cdr3_aa: CASSDREFPYEQYF
v_call: TRBV10-3; clone_size: -; d_call: -; j_call: TRBJ1-2; cdr3_nt: TGTGCCATCAGTGAGCCGAGGGGGGCGAGGGGTGGCTACACCTTC; cdr3_aa: CAISEPRGARGGYTF
v_call: TRBV27; clone_size: -; d_call: TRBD2; j_call: TRBJ2-2; cdr3_nt: TGTGCCAGCAGCCTAGTGGGGGTGCGGGGGGCCGCCGGGGAGCTGTTTTTT; cdr3_aa: CASSLVGVRGAAGELFF
v_call: TRBV7-9; clone_size: -; d_call: -; j_call: TRBJ2-5; cdr3_nt: TGTGCCAGCAGCTTAGCGTCAGGCGGTGAAGAGACCCAGTACTTC; cdr3_aa: CASSLASGGEETQYF
v_call: TRBV19; clone_size: -; d_call: TRBD2; j_call: TRBJ2-1; cdr3_nt: TGTGCCAGTAGTATCTTAGCGGGAGGCTTCAATGAGCAGTTCTTC; cdr3_aa: CASSILAGGFNEQFF
v_call: TRBV6-1; clone_size: -; d_call: -; j_call: TRBJ1-2; cdr3_nt: TGTGCCAGCAGTCAGGTCCTTAACTATGGCTACACCTTC; cdr3_aa: CASSQVLNYGYTF
v_call: TRBV28; clone_size: -; d_call: -; j_call: TRBJ1-1; cdr3_nt: TGTGCCAGCAACACCTGGAACACTGAAGCTTTCTTT; cdr3_aa: CASNTWNTEAFF
v_call: TRBV29-1; clone_size: few; d_call: -; j_call: TRBJ1-1; cdr3_nt: TGCAGCGCCTCAGGGGCGGTGGGCAACACTGAAGCTTTCTTT; cdr3_aa: CSASGAVGNTEAFF
v_call: TRBV19; clone_size: -; d_call: TRBD2; j_call: TRBJ2-1; cdr3_nt: TGTGCCAGTAGTTCCCTAGCGGGAGGACCTTACAATGAGCAGTTCTTC; cdr3_aa: CASSSLAGGPYNEQFF